This is a list of T cell receptor beta chains from one sample in a study of breast tumors, draining lymph nodes, adjacent tissues. TCRdb reanalysed the multiplex PCR reads using MiXCR and keeps one entry per CDR3 protein. The sample has fewer than 200,000 distinct CDR3 sequences; roughly a third are singletons. Sequenced material: axillary lymph node tissue. All receptors derive from a female donor with breast cancer. Some clones in this sample may be carry-over from other donors' samples. Both conserved end residues are part of each CDR3. A D gene is named only where the DNA matches it firmly. Some rows mark clone size as missing; the rest say once, few, many or name a class of expanded clone.

V	J	size	D	length	DNA	CDR3
TRBV11-3	TRBJ2-1	.	TRBD2	16	TGTGCCAGCAGCATCCCCGGGGGGGGTTCCTACAATGAGCAGTTCTTC	CASSIPGGGSYNEQFF
TRBV27	TRBJ2-7	many	.	17	TGTGCCAGCAGTTTCTTCGGGGCCGGAGGGTCCCAGTACGAGCAGTACTTC	CASSFFGAGGSQYEQYF
TRBV13	TRBJ2-1	many	.	14	TGTGCCAGCAGCCCCCCGGACATGGGCAATGAGCAGTTCTTC	CASSPPDMGNEQFF
TRBV6-5	TRBJ2-5	many	TRBD1	16	TGTGCCAGCAGTTATACAGGGACAGGACAGAGGGAGACCCAGTACTTC	CASSYTGTGQRETQYF
TRBV12-5	TRBJ2-2	many	.	18	TGTGCTAGTGGTTTGGTGGGATTTGGGGCAGTTTACACCGGGGAGCTGTTTTTT	CASGLVGFGAVYTGELFF
TRBV7-7	TRBJ1-4	many	.	13	TGTGCTAGCAGCTTAAGGGCTAATGAAAAACTGTTTTTT	CASSLRANEKLFF
TRBV10-3	TRBJ1-1	.	.	14	TGTGCCATCAGTGAATGGGGAATAGACACTGAAGCTTTCTTT	CAISEWGIDTEAFF
TRBV3-1	TRBJ1-2	few	TRBD1	16	TGTGCCAGCAGCCAAGAGCGGGGAGGGGGCTCCCACGGCTACACCTTC	CASSQERGGGSHGYTF
TRBV19	TRBJ1-5	many	.	16	TGTGCCAGTAGTTCCCGGGCACACTATAGCAATCAGCCCCAGCATTTT	CASSSRAHYSNQPQHF
TRBV4-2	TRBJ2-7	many	.	11	TGTGCCAGCAGCCTTACGAACGAGCAGTACTTC	CASSLTNEQYF
TRBV4-1	TRBJ2-2	many	.	15	TGCGCCAGCAGCCAAGGTCAGGCCGTGACCGGGGAGCTGTTTTTT	CASSQGQAVTGELFF
TRBV11-2	TRBJ2-2	many	TRBD2	14	TGTGCCAGCAGTTTGGGCGGGGGGGCCGGGGAGCTGTTTTTT	CASSLGGGAGELFF
TRBV2	TRBJ2-5	many	TRBD1	15	TGTGCCAGCAGTTCCGGGACAGGGGTCCAAGAGACCCAGTACTTC	CASSSGTGVQETQYF
TRBV24-1	TRBJ1-1	few	.	15	TGTGCCCTCCCATCGGGGTTGGCAGACCGGGGCCCCGCTTTCTTT	CALPSGLADRGPAFF